The clone carrying this T cell receptor beta chain came up a few times. The antigen remains undetermined. Time point meaning: pre-sensitization, week 0. Treatment indicated: therapeutic diphenylcyclopropenone sensitization with weekly scalp DPC. It was from unfractionated whole blood that total RNA was extracted. These data come from a study of human T cells and chemical hapten exposure. Study in general: Epicutaneous patch tests delivered 0.01% DPC to the upper back, with evaluation at 6 days.

TCRdb re-derived calls from the RACE reads in MiXCR, one entry per CDR3 protein. Of 150,000 to 200,000 distinct CDR3 sequences in the sample, approximately 29% were seen once. CDR3 length: 19 residues. Study outcomes and limitations: Controls had significantly fewer large CDR3 similarity clusters than were formed by expanded TCRs. Having alopecia, the donors may differ immunologically from healthy people.

The sequence was collected from a woman aged 30 to 39 with alopecia areata. Some clones in this sample may be carry-over from other donors' samples. The specimen was whole blood, collected in connection with sensitization to the hapten diphenylcyclopropenone (DPC). The rearrangement uses TRBV12-2 and TRBJ1-1. TRBV12-2 is a recognized pseudogene. The DNA of the CDR3 is TGTGCAAGTCGCTTACGCATACAAGATCCGGGGGACTTGAACACTGAAGCTTTCTTT. Its translation: CASRLRIQDPGDLNTEAFF.